This TCR beta chain appears in the sequencing data of a study of cytomegalovirus exposure and HLA in healthy donors. Study-wide results and limits: Highly shared variants forming one cluster were likely a sequencing artifact. The listing of roughly 160 TCR beta chains classed them as cytomegalovirus-associated.

Remarks on this clone: What it binds is unknown.

With 7 bases clipped from V and 0 bases from J, the junction kept 4 bases outside the gene matches. Germline CDR1 LNHDA, CDR2 SQIVND (reference sequence). The length of the CDR3 is 15 residues. Every donor was a healthy person donating bone marrow. This PCR relied on a set of 60 Vbeta primers and 13 Jbeta primers. The data were produced by immunoSEQ multiplex PCR, yet TCRdb's version contains in-frame clones alone and is incomplete. The sample records under 150,000 clones, 60% to 85% being singletons. Sequences were obtained from PBMCs. The clonotype comes from a woman between 40 and 55 years old in good health and CMV-seropositive. V is TRBV19 and J is TRBJ1-3; 9 bases are a match to TRBD1. Written as DNA, the CDR3 is TGTGCCAGTACCCCGGGACAGGGCTCTGGAAACACCATATATTTT. Amino acids: CASTPGQGSGNTIYF.